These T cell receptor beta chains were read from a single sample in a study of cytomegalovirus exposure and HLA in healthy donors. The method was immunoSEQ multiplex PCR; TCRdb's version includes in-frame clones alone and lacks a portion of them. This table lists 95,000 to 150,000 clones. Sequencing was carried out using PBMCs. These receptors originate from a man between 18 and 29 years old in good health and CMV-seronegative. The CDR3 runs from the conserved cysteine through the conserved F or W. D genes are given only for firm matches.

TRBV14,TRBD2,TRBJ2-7,CASSQGTSGAEQYF,TGTGCCAGCAGCCAAGGGACTAGCGGGGCCGAGCAGTACTTC
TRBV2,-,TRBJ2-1,CASEGQGGYNEQFF,TGTGCCAGCGAAGGTCAGGGAGGCTACAATGAGCAGTTCTTC
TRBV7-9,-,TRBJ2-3,CASSPAVGRKAGDTQYF,TGTGCCAGCAGCCCAGCTGTCGGCAGGAAGGCCGGAGATACGCAGTATTTT
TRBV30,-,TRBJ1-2,CAWGVDRYGYTF,TGTGCCTGGGGGGTGGACAGATATGGCTACACCTTC
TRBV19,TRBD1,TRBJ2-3,CATADRRGTQYF,TGTGCCACCGCGGACAGGCGAGGTACGCAGTATTTT
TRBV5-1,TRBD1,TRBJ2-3,CASSPGGGTDTQYF,TGCGCCAGCAGTCCAGGGGGCGGGACAGATACGCAGTATTTT
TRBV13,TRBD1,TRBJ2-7,CASSLRMTGGEQYF,TGTGCCAGCAGCTTAAGAATGACAGGGGGCGAGCAGTACTTC
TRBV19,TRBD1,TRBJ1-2,CASSRDGTGGGYTF,TGTGCCAGTAGTAGAGATGGGACAGGCGGAGGCTACACCTTC
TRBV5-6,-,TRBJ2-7,CASSLPGAEQYF,TGTGCCAGCAGCTTACCAGGGGCCGAGCAGTACTTC
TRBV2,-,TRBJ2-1,CASIRDVGGPNEQFF,TGTGCCAGCATACGTGATGTTGGGGGCCCCAATGAGCAGTTCTTC
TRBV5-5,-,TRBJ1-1,CASSRTPPRGGNTEAFF,TGTGCCAGCAGCAGAACCCCTCCTAGGGGGGGGAACACTGAAGCTTTCTTT
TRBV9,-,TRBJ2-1,CASSRQGLGNEQFF,TGTGCCAGCAGCCGGCAGGGGCTGGGGAATGAGCAGTTCTTC
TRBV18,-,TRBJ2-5,CASSPLEIVETQYF,TGTGCCAGCTCACCTCTAGAAATTGTAGAGACCCAGTACTTC
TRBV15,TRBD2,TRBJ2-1,CATGLAGGQKDEQFF,TGTGCCACCGGCTTAGCGGGAGGGCAAAAGGATGAGCAGTTCTTC
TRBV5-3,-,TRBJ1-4,CARSFRFTNEKLFF,TGTGCCAGAAGCTTCAGGTTCACTAATGAAAAACTGTTTTTT
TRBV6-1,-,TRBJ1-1,CASSENGNTEAFF,TGTGCCAGCAGTGAAAACGGGAACACTGAAGCTTTCTTT
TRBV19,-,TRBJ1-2,CASSPRQEANGYTF,TGTGCCAGTAGTCCGAGGCAGGAGGCGAACGGCTACACCTTC
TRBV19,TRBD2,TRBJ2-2,CASSIDYSSGGNPGELFF,TGTGCCAGTAGTATAGATTACTCTAGCGGAGGGAACCCCGGGGAGCTGTTTTTT
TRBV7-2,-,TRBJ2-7,CASRRAGNEQYF,TGTGCCAGCCGGAGGGCCGGTAACGAGCAGTACTTC
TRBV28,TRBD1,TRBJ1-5,CASSPGQSNQPQHF,TGTGCCAGCAGTCCGGGACAGAGCAATCAGCCCCAGCATTTT
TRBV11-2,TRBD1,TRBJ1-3,CASSETGALLFSGNTIYF,TGTGCCAGCAGCGAAACAGGGGCGCTCTTATTCTCTGGAAACACCATATATTTT
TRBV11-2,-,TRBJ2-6,CASRRSGANVLTF,TGTGCCAGCAGGCGGTCTGGGGCCAACGTCCTGACTTTC
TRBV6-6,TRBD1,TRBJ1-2,CANSYLGQGAAGYTF,TGTGCCAACTCGTACCTGGGACAGGGGGCTGCTGGCTACACCTTC
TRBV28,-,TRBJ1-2,CASSLIPGRAGGYTF,TGTGCCAGCAGTTTAATCCCCGGCAGGGCGGGGGGCTACACCTTC
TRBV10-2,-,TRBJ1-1,CASSGGMGGGAEAFF,TGCGCCAGCAGTGGGGGGATGGGGGGAGGCGCTGAAGCTTTCTTT
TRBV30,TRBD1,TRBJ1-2,CAWSETGVYTF,TGTGCCTGGAGTGAGACAGGGGTCTACACCTTC
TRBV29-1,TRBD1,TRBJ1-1,CSIPRDSRGEAFF,TGCAGCATTCCCAGGGACAGCCGGGGTGAAGCTTTCTTT
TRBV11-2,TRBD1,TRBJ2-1,CASSLNRQGNMFF,TGTGCCAGCAGCTTAAATAGACAGGGCAACATGTTCTTC
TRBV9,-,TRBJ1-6,CASSSRVSNSPLHF,TGTGCCAGCAGCTCCCGGGTTAGTAATTCACCCCTCCACTTT
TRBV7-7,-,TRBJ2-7,CASSRAGGYEQYF,TGTGCTAGCAGCCGTGCTGGGGGGTACGAGCAGTACTTC
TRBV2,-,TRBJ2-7,CASMETGPSYEQYF,TGTGCCAGCATGGAGACAGGCCCATCCTACGAGCAGTACTTC
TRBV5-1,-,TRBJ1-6,CASSLVGADSPLHF,TGCGCCAGCAGCTTGGTGGGGGCGGACTCACCCCTCCACTTT
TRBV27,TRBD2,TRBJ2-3,CASSFWRLAGVTSTDTQYF,TGTGCCAGCAGTTTTTGGAGACTAGCGGGGGTAACTAGCACAGATACGCAGTATTTT